This record looks at one T cell receptor (beta chain) sequence and its context. Its antigen is not known. This sample was taken from a study of T cell responses to AZD1222 COVID-19 vaccine. Study-wide results and limits: The CD4 TCRs associated with vaccination extended across spike and predominated at 160-218 and 743-854. All repertoire sampling was performed exclusively after the peak T cell response.

TCRdb's table, derived via immunoSEQ multiplex PCR, lists solely in-frame clones and lacks some. The data show some 180,000 clones, with about 93% seen just once and 1.5% to 2% held by the top ten. The starting material was peripheral blood, obtained 28 days after the second AZD1222 dose. The TCR originated in an adult who received the AZD1222 COVID-19 vaccine.

The CDR3 DNA reads as TGCGCCAGCAGTAGACTAGCAGGGACAGATACGCAGTATTTT. It is translated as CASSRLAGTDTQYF. The chain uses TRBV5-1 and TRBJ2-3, with 7 bases lining up with TRBD2. With V trimmed by 5 bases and J by 3 bases, 6 bases remained unmatched. CDR1 is SGHRS, CDR2 YFSETQ, per germline. The CDR3 contains 14 residues.